The 15 T cell receptor beta chains below come from one sample, sequenced in a study of T cell repertoires in cytomegalovirus infection. TCRdb ran MiXCR on the reads and lists one entry per CDR3 protein. The table includes nearly 650,000 distinct CDR3 sequences, approximately 24% detected once. Material: CD8+ T cells from PBMCs. The receptors come from a human donor in good health (CMV status not recorded). Some clones in this sample may be carry-over from other donors' samples.

This clonotype was counted between two and nine times. The rearrangement joins TRBV29-1 to TRBJ1-2; TRBD1 is a possible D gene (6 bases). From germline, CDR1 is SQVTM and CDR2 ANQGSEA. The length of the CDR3 is 17 residues. Trimming took off 0 bases at V and 5 bases at J, with 22 bases between the two ends. CDR3 DNA sequence: TGCAGCGTTGAAGATTACCGGGACGTGTTGGGGGCTTATGGCTACACCTTC. Protein sequence: CSVEDYRDVLGAYGYTF.

This clonotype has more than one count but fewer than ten. The chain joins TRBV5-1 to TRBJ2-5; 7 positions match TRBD1. This CDR3 is built from 14 residues. The germline CDR1 and CDR2 sequences are SGHRS and YFSETQ. The trim removed 4 bases at V and 9 bases at J, leaving 12 bases unmatched. CDR3 DNA sequence: TGCGCCAGCAGCACGCGACAGGGTCCGGACGCCCAGTACTTC. Encoded protein: CASSTRQGPDAQYF.

This clonotype came up many times. The chain couples TRBV12-3 or TRBV12-4 to TRBJ1-2, with unresolved D. The CDR3 contains 13 residues. V dropped 6 bases and J dropped 5 bases, with 13 bases sitting between them. CDR3 region: CASSPTERYGYTF. In DNA form, the CDR3 reads TGTGCCAGCAGCCCCACAGAAAGATATGGCTACACCTTC.

This clonotype has a handful of counts. This chain connects TRBV7-9 to TRBJ2-5; no clear D gene. Germline V lookup: CDR1 SEHNR, CDR2 FQNEAQ (reference sequence). This CDR3 comprises 14 residues. The germline V and J ends were trimmed by 3 bases and 5 bases, with 13 bases remaining between them. The DNA of the CDR3 is TGTGCCAGCAGCTTTTCCGGGTTCGGGGAGACCCAGTACTTC. Its translation: CASSFSGFGETQYF.

V and J are TRBV20-1 and TRBJ2-2, with TRBD2 identical over 10 bases. CDR3 length: 17 residues. The J segment lost 0 bases and the V segment lost 3 bases, leaving 7 bases of the junction unmatched. The germline gives CDR1 DFQATT, CDR2 SNEGSKA (reference sequence). The CDR3 nucleotides read TGCAGTGCTAGGGCCAGCGGGGGGGTCGCGAACACCGGGGAGCTGTTTTTT. Translated: CSARASGGVANTGELFF.

This clonotype was counted many times. The chain recombines TRBV7-9 with TRBJ1-5, with D hard to call. The CDR3 totals 13 residues. Germline V gene lookup returns CDR1 SEHNR and CDR2 FQNEAQ (reference sequence). Trimming left V 4 bases short and J 5 bases short, with 9 bases between. The CDR3 region has the DNA TGTGCCAGCAGCTCCCTGCCCCATCAGCCCCAGCATTTT. Protein: CASSSLPHQPQHF.

V gene TRBV20-1 combines with J gene TRBJ2-1, with 9 bases matching TRBD2. The CDR3 is 15 residues long. Germline V lookup: CDR1 DFQATT, CDR2 SNEGSKA (reference sequence). J lost 10 bases, V lost 0 bases, and 10 bases had no gene match. Here the CDR3 reads CSARDPQRGVVEQFF. The CDR3 DNA follows: TGCAGTGCTAGAGATCCCCAGCGGGGGGTGGTAGAGCAGTTCTTC.

A few counts support this clonotype. CDR3 nucleotides: TGCGCCAGCAGCCAGACATCAGGGGTGGCAGCGTACAATGAGCAGTTCTTC. This encodes CASSQTSGVAAYNEQFF. This rearrangement joins TRBV4-1 to TRBJ2-1, with TRBD1 as a possible D gene (6 bases). Germline V lookup: CDR1 MGHRA, CDR2 YSYEKL. Trimming removed 3 bases from V and 4 bases from J, with 19 bases in between. CDR3 size: 17 residues.

The rearrangement joins TRBV6-2 or TRBV6-3 to TRBJ1-1; 7 nucleotides line up with TRBD1. The CDR3 has 12 residues. CDR1 is MNHEY and CDR2 is SVGEGT in the germline V gene. The V gene end was trimmed by 6 bases and the J gene end by 9 bases; junction bases not matched to a gene: 7. CDR3 DNA: TGTGCCAGCAGCCCTGACAGGGATCAAGCTTTCTTT. It specifies CASSPDRDQAFF.

There are many counts of this clonotype. The CDR3 loop is CASSPWDMSNEQFF. In DNA form, the CDR3 reads TGTGCCAGCAGCCCCTGGGACATGTCAAATGAGCAGTTCTTC. This chain links TRBV7-2 with TRBJ2-1, with D perhaps matching TRBD1 (6 bases). The CDR3 totals 14 residues. Trimming shortened V by 5 bases and J by 7 bases, and 15 bases separated the two germline ends. Germline V lookup: CDR1 SGHTA, CDR2 FQGNSA.

This clonotype appeared many times. The genes are TRBV28 and TRBJ2-5, with D unclear. V lost 5 bases and J 5 bases, leaving 21 bases between the germline ends. The CDR3 loop spans 16 amino acids. Germline V gives CDR1 MDHEN, CDR2 SYDVKM. The CDR3 coding sequence is TGTGCCAGCAGTGGCCTAACACTCTCAGCCGGGGAGACCCAGTACTTC. The encoded protein is CASSGLTLSAGETQYF.

This clonotype has just a few counts. The chain links TRBV20-1 to TRBJ2-7, with 8 bases lining up with TRBD1. J was trimmed by 4 bases and V by 0 bases; bases with no gene match: 5. CDR3 length: 14 residues. The germline V gene encodes CDR1 DFQATT and CDR2 SNEGSKA (reference sequence). The DNA of the CDR3 is TGCAGTGCTAGAGAACGGCAGGGGGCTTACGAGCAGTACTTC. Amino acid sequence: CSARERQGAYEQYF.

This clonotype was seen more than once but under ten times. The rearrangement joins TRBV7-9 to TRBJ2-2; 8 bases are a match to TRBD1. The germline V gene has CDR1 SEHNR and CDR2 FQNEAQ (reference sequence). Unmatched junction bases numbered 3, after V lost 6 bases and J lost 0 bases. CDR3 length: 15 amino acids. CDR3 nucleotide sequence: TGTGCCAGCAGACAGGACAGGGCGAACACCGGGGAGCTGTTTTTT. It is translated as CASRQDRANTGELFF.

This clonotype has more than one count but fewer than ten. The chain combines TRBV6-5 with TRBJ1-1, with 7 bases matching TRBD1. The germline V gene encodes CDR1 MNHEY and CDR2 SVGAGI. V lost 2 bases, J lost 5 bases, and 5 bases stayed unmatched. This CDR3 contains 14 residues. The CDR3 region is CASSYEGAGTEAFF. The CDR3 nucleotides read TGTGCCAGCAGTTACGAGGGGGCTGGTACTGAAGCTTTCTTT.

The CDR3 DNA reads as TGTGCCAGCAGCCGGGGAAGTAGCGGATACACAGATACGCAGTATTTT. Residues: CASSRGSSGYTDTQYF. The rearrangement links TRBV27 to TRBJ2-3, with a tentative D call TRBD2 (6 bases). From germline, CDR1 is MNHEY and CDR2 SMNVEV (reference sequence). This CDR3 comprises 16 residues. Trimming took 6 bases from V and 2 from J, leaving 18 bases between them.